Presented here are 27 T cell receptor beta chains from one specimen sequenced in a study of blood T cell repertoires in COVID-19 (dated by TCRdb to about 2020). The library was produced with the immunoSEQ multiplex PCR assay. Not all clones reach the TCRdb copy of this immuneACCESS table, which keeps in-frame sequences only. Checked studies attribute under half of the gap to unresolved V genes and leave the rest unexplained. The sample table lists 100,000 to 150,000 clones, just under 80% of them with a count of one. The biggest ten clones account for more than 20% of the sample. What was sequenced was peripheral blood. These receptors all come from a human donor in a cohort sampled during active COVID-19.

The chain uses TRBV29-1 and TRBJ1-4; maybe TRBD1 (6 bases). The CDR3 loop spans 15 amino acids. With 1 base removed from V and 7 bases from J, the gap between germline ends came to 16 bases. CDR1 SQVTM and CDR2 ANQGSEA come from the germline V gene. CDR3 nucleotides: TGCAGCGTTGAAGTTGGCAGGGGTGACAGTGAAAAACTGTTTTTT. Its protein product is CSVEVGRGDSEKLFF. Full variable domain (outside the CDR3, taken from reference TRBV29-1 and TRBJ1-4): SAVISQKPSRDICQRGTSLTIQCQVDSQVTMMFWYRQQPGQSLTLIATANQGSEATYESGFVIDKFPISRPNLTFSTLTVSNMSPEDSSIYLCSVEVGRGDSEKLFFGSGTQLSVL.

V is TRBV27 and J is TRBJ2-5, with 14 bases that match TRBD2. Germline V CDR1 and CDR2: MNHEY, SMNVEV (reference sequence). V lost 4 bases, J lost 2 bases, and 12 bases stayed unmatched. CDR3 length: 19 amino acids. The CDR3 spells CASSSTTSGRGWVQETQYF. The CDR3 DNA reads TGTGCCAGCAGTTCTACGACTAGCGGGAGGGGATGGGTACAAGAGACCCAGTACTTC.

The chain has TRBV5-1 and TRBJ1-1, with D tentatively TRBD1 (6 bases). V was shortened by 8 bases and J by 2 bases, with 13 bases between the two germline ends. There are 13 residues in the CDR3. Germline V gene lookup returns CDR1 SGHRS and CDR2 YFSETQ. The CDR3 protein is CASGGNGNTEAFF. DNA for the CDR3: TGCGCCAGTGGGGGCAATGGAAACACTGAAGCTTTCTTT.

This rearrangement joins TRBV7-2 to TRBJ2-5; 7 nucleotides agree with TRBD1. The V gene's germline CDR1 is SGHTA and CDR2 FQGNSA. V shed 5 bases and J 1 base; nucleotides not matched to a gene: 4. This CDR3 is built from 14 residues. DNA of the CDR3: TGTGCCAGCAGCCTCGGGACAGCCCAAGAGACCCAGTACTTC. Amino acids: CASSLGTAQETQYF.

The chain employs TRBV11-2 and TRBJ2-1; 9 nucleotides line up with TRBD2. The germline V gene has CDR1 SGHAT and CDR2 FQNNGV. CDR3 size: 19 residues. J lost 0 bases, V lost 3 bases, and 12 bases had no gene match. The CDR3 region is CASSLGAGGRMSSYNEQFF. CDR3 bases: TGTGCCAGCAGCTTGGGAGCGGGAGGCCGCATGAGCTCCTACAATGAGCAGTTCTTC. The full variable domain, completed using reference TRBV11-2 and TRBJ2-1, is EAGVAQSPRYKIIEKRQSVAFWCNPISGHATLYWYQQILGQGPKLLIQFQNNGVVDDSQLPKDRFSAERLKGVDSTLKIQPAKLEDSAVYLCASSLGAGGRMSSYNEQFFGPGTRLTVL.

This clone was observed once. V usage is TRBV5-6 and J usage is TRBJ1-5; 9 bases map to TRBD1. CDR1 is SGHDT, CDR2 YYEEEE, per germline. This CDR3 is built from 16 residues. V lost 3 bases and J lost 4; bases outside the gene matches: 8. CDR3 loop: CASSSTGGGPNQPQHF. CDR3 nucleotide sequence: TGTGCCAGCAGCTCAACAGGGGGCGGCCCAAATCAGCCCCAGCATTTT.

V and J are TRBV5-1 and TRBJ2-1; 8 nucleotides line up with TRBD1. Unmatched junction bases numbered 1, after V lost 2 bases and J lost 3 bases. The germline gives CDR1 SGHRS, CDR2 YFSETQ. The CDR3 loop spans 14 amino acids. CDR3 sequence: CASSFGQGYNEQFF. In DNA, the CDR3 is TGCGCCAGCAGCTTTGGACAGGGCTACAATGAGCAGTTCTTC.

This clone was picked up a small number of times. The chain links TRBV7-2 to TRBJ1-1, with TRBD1 matching 7 bases. Germline trimming cut 5 bases from V and 0 bases from J; bases unmatched to any gene: 6. The germline CDR1 and CDR2 sequences are SGHTA and FQGNSA. This CDR3 contains 15 residues. The CDR3 spells CASSLQTGLNTEAFF. The CDR3 DNA reads as TGTGCCAGCAGCCTGCAGACAGGGTTGAACACTGAAGCTTTCTTT. Based on the CDR3 plus reference TRBV7-2 and TRBJ1-1, the full variable domain is GAGVSQSPSNKVTEKGKDVELRCDPISGHTALYWYRQSLGQGLEFLIYFQGNSAPDKSGLPSDRFSAERTGGSVSTLTIQRTQQEDSAVYLCASSLQTGLNTEAFFGQGTRLTVV.

The chain couples TRBV6-4 to TRBJ2-2, with 8 bases lining up with TRBD1. Germline V gene data show CDR1 as MRHNA and CDR2 as SNTAGT. The V gene end was trimmed by 3 bases and the J gene end by 3 bases; junction bases not matched to a gene: 3. The length of the CDR3 is 15 residues. The CDR3 nucleotides are TGTGCCAGCAGTGATCAGGGGGCACACACCGGGGAGCTGTTTTTT. As protein: CASSDQGAHTGELFF.

This rearrangement joins TRBV18 to TRBJ1-2; no clear D. Looked up from germline, CDR1 is KGHSH and CDR2 is LQKENI. Deletions cut 2 bases from V and 1 base from J, with 11 bases between. The CDR3 is 15 amino acids. CDR3 loop: CASSPIDSRNYGYTF. The CDR3 coding sequence is TGTGCCAGCTCACCAATAGACTCCCGTAACTATGGCTACACCTTC.

This chain joins TRBV9 and TRBJ2-3; 7 bases fit TRBD2. CDR3 length equals 16 residues. Germline assignment: CDR1 SGDLS and CDR2 YYNGEE. Trimming at V came to 0 bases and at J to 2 bases, leaving 6 bases not matched to a gene. CDR3 amino acids: CASSVVGSGFTDTQYF. In DNA form, the CDR3 reads TGTGCCAGCAGCGTAGTTGGTAGCGGGTTCACAGATACGCAGTATTTT.

J is TRBJ1-5 and V is TRBV18, with 7 bases fitting TRBD1. The V and J ends lost 6 bases and 6 bases, in that order; junction bases with no gene match: 11. Germline V gene data show CDR1 as KGHSH and CDR2 as LQKENI. There are 15 residues in the CDR3. The CDR3 loop reads CASSQDTGESQPQHF. The CDR3 DNA follows: TGTGCCAGCTCGCAGGACACAGGGGAAAGTCAGCCCCAGCATTTT.

CDR3: CASSPRQGRANTEAFF. CDR3 DNA: TGTGCCAGCAGCCCAAGACAGGGGAGGGCGAACACTGAAGCTTTCTTT. This chain links TRBV5-4 with TRBJ1-1, with 8 bases matching TRBD1. Germline CDR1 and CDR2: SGHNT and YYREEE (reference sequence). J was trimmed by 1 base and V by 4 bases; bases with no gene match: 9. The CDR3 contains 16 residues. Combining the CDR3 with reference TRBV5-4 and TRBJ1-1 gives the whole variable domain ETGVTQSPTHLIKTRGQQVTLRCSSQSGHNTVSWYQQALGQGPQFIFQYYREEENGRGNFPPRFSGLQFPNYSSELNVNALELDDSALYLCASSPRQGRANTEAFFGQGTRLTVV.

The V gene is TRBV9, the J gene TRBJ1-2; D gene uncertain. Looked up from germline, CDR1 is SGDLS and CDR2 is YYNGEE. This CDR3 is built from 13 residues. The V end was cut by 5 bases, the J end by 8 bases, with 16 bases between. CDR3 nucleotides: TGTGCCAGCAGTTCCAGAGCCCCAGGAGGCTACACCTTC. This gives the protein CASSSRAPGGYTF.

Here the CDR3 DNA reads TGTGCCAGCAGCGATTACTCCGGGACAAAATCCTACGAGCAGTACTTC. It specifies CASSDYSGTKSYEQYF. V and J are TRBV11-2 and TRBJ2-7, with D perhaps TRBD1 (6 bases). The CDR3 spans 16 residues. V lost 5 bases, J lost 1 base, and 18 bases lay in between. Germline-derived CDR1 and CDR2 are SGHAT and FQNNGV. Full variable domain (outside the CDR3, taken from reference TRBV11-2 and TRBJ2-7): EAGVAQSPRYKIIEKRQSVAFWCNPISGHATLYWYQQILGQGPKLLIQFQNNGVVDDSQLPKDRFSAERLKGVDSTLKIQPAKLEDSAVYLCASSDYSGTKSYEQYFGPGTRLTVT.

V is TRBV27 and J is TRBJ2-3; TRBD2 is a possible D gene (6 bases). V was clipped by 6 bases and J by 0 bases, with 19 bases between them. CDR1 is MNHEY, CDR2 SMNVEV, per germline (reference sequence). This CDR3 region has 17 residues. CDR3 sequence (DNA): TGTGCCAGCAGGCCGGGACTCGGCCGCGTGAGCACAGATACGCAGTATTTT. This codes for CASRPGLGRVSTDTQYF.

This chain links TRBV5-1 with TRBJ1-5; tentative D call: TRBD1 (6 bases). Germline CDR1 and CDR2: SGHRS and YFSETQ. The CDR3 loop spans 14 amino acids. Deletions cut 1 base from V and 6 bases from J, with 11 bases between. The CDR3 reads CASSLTLGGQPQHF. The CDR3 DNA reads as TGCGCCAGCAGCTTGACGCTAGGGGGTCAGCCCCAGCATTTT.

The rearrangement uses TRBV4-1 and TRBJ2-1; 11 nucleotides agree with TRBD2. Germline V lookup: CDR1 MGHRA, CDR2 YSYEKL. This CDR3 has 14 amino acids. Germline trimming cut 6 bases from V and 4 bases from J; bases unmatched to any gene: 2. CDR3 sequence reads: CASRLAGGYNEQFF. The CDR3 region has the DNA TGCGCCAGCAGATTAGCGGGAGGGTACAATGAGCAGTTCTTC.

The CDR3: CASSVRDQASTDTQYF. The CDR3 DNA sequence: TGTGCCAGCAGCGTACGGGATCAAGCTAGCACAGATACGCAGTATTTT. The J gene is TRBJ2-3, the V gene TRBV5-4, with a tentative D call TRBD2 (5 bases). The CDR3 is 16 amino acids. Trimming took off 4 bases at V and 0 bases at J, with 15 bases between the two ends. Germline values: CDR1 SGHNT, CDR2 YYREEE (reference sequence).

J is TRBJ1-1 and V is TRBV28; 7 nucleotides align to TRBD1. V lost 6 bases to trimming and J lost 1 base; unmatched junction nucleotides: 8. Looked up from germline, CDR1 is MDHEN and CDR2 is SYDVKM. The CDR3 contains 15 residues. CDR3 nucleotides: TGTGCCAGCAGCCGACAGGGAATGGGGAACACTGAAGCTTTCTTT. Residues: CASSRQGMGNTEAFF.

The V gene is TRBV5-6, the J gene TRBJ2-3; the D gene is possibly TRBD2 (5 bases). V was pared by 3 bases and J by 9 bases, with 14 bases between. The CDR3 extends over 13 amino acids. Germline CDR1 and CDR2: SGHDT and YYEEEE. CDR3 nucleotides: TGTGCCAGCAGCTCACTAGTGGTGGTGACGCAGTATTTT. Residues: CASSSLVVVTQYF.

The V call is TRBV6-5, the J call TRBJ2-7, with unresolved D. The CDR3 length is 11 residues. The germline gives CDR1 MNHEY, CDR2 SVGAGI. Trimming removed 8 bases at V and 6 bases at J, with 11 bases between. In DNA form, the CDR3 reads TGTGCCAGCCGCGGTCCCGGCGAGCAGTACTTC. Encoded protein: CASRGPGEQYF.

This rearrangement joins TRBV4-2 to TRBJ2-5; 8 bases are shared with TRBD1. The junction had 8 bases not matched to a gene; V was cut back by 4 bases and J by 4 bases. The CDR3 totals 15 residues. The germline CDR1 and CDR2 sequences are LGHNA and YNFKEQ. Written as DNA, the CDR3 is TGTGCCAGCAGCCTGAAAGGACAGGGAAGAGAGACCCAGTACTTC. It encodes CASSLKGQGRETQYF.

This chain uses TRBV6-2 or TRBV6-3 with TRBJ2-2; D is uncertain. The CDR3 has 14 amino acids. The V and J ends lost 4 bases and 5 bases respectively, with 11 bases between them. Germline V lookup: CDR1 MNHEY, CDR2 SVGEGT. CDR3 residues: CASSWQFLTGELFF. The CDR3 bases are TGTGCCAGCAGTTGGCAGTTCTTGACCGGGGAGCTGTTTTTT.

The chain uses TRBV20-1 and TRBJ1-1; 11 nucleotides line up with TRBD1. Germline trimming cut 3 bases from V and 6 bases from J; bases unmatched to any gene: 6. In germline, CDR1 is DFQATT, CDR2 SNEGSKA (reference sequence). The CDR3 has 14 amino acids. CDR3 protein: CSASEDRGQSEAFF. The CDR3 DNA reads TGCAGTGCTAGTGAGGACAGGGGGCAATCTGAAGCTTTCTTT.

There are many counts of this clone. This chain uses TRBV28 with TRBJ2-3; 13 bases line up with TRBD2. From germline, CDR1 is MDHEN and CDR2 SYDVKM. This CDR3 is built from 17 residues. V was pared by 6 bases and J by 2 bases, with 8 bases of the junction left unmatched. The DNA of the CDR3 is TGTGCCAGCAGCCGATACGGACTAGCGGGAGACACAGATACGCAGTATTTT. This gives the protein CASSRYGLAGDTDTQYF.

This clone occurred once. The rearrangement joins TRBV20-1 to TRBJ2-1; 9 bases line up with TRBD2. Germline loops: CDR1 DFQATT, CDR2 SNEGSKA (reference sequence). The CDR3 length is 16 residues. V lost 3 bases to trimming and J lost 2 bases; unmatched junction nucleotides: 8. DNA of the CDR3: TGCAGTGCTAGTGCTAGCGGGGCTGCCACCTACAATGAGCAGTTCTTC. This encodes CSASASGAATYNEQFF.